A single sample gave rise to the 29 T cell receptor beta chains below, sequenced in a study of cytomegalovirus exposure and HLA in healthy donors. PCR used 60 Vbeta primers and 13 Jbeta primers. Profiled with immunoSEQ multiplex PCR; TCRdb holds only in-frame clones, not every one. The sample yields 200,000 to 250,000 clones, of which the top ten take up roughly 0.98%. The sample taken for sequencing was PBMCs. These receptor sequences come from a woman aged 30 to 39 in good health and CMV-seropositive.

The chain uses TRBV7-9 and TRBJ2-3, with 7 bases matching TRBD1. The CDR3 contains 13 residues. From germline, CDR1 is SEHNR and CDR2 FQNEAQ (reference sequence). Trimming at V came to 6 bases and at J to 5 bases, leaving 5 bases not matched to a gene. CDR3 protein: CASRLQGVDTQYF. CDR3 DNA: TGTGCCAGCAGGTTGCAGGGGGTAGATACGCAGTATTTT.

V gene TRBV19 combines with J gene TRBJ2-3; 9 bases line up with TRBD2. The CDR3 covers 16 residues. Germline V gives CDR1 LNHDA, CDR2 SQIVND (reference sequence). J lost 4 bases, V lost 5 bases, and 10 bases had no gene match. As DNA, the CDR3 is TGTGCCAGTAGTCCTCGGGTAGCGGGAGCGGCAGATACGCAGTATTTT. Translated, it gives CASSPRVAGAADTQYF.

The gene calls are TRBV27 and TRBJ2-1; 9 bases are shared with TRBD2. CDR1 is MNHEY, CDR2 SMNVEV, per germline (reference sequence). The CDR3 totals 17 residues. With V trimmed by 1 base and J by 5 bases, 9 bases remained unmatched. The CDR3 reads CASSLFAGGTSNNEQFF. The CDR3 DNA reads as TGTGCCAGCAGTTTATTCGCGGGGGGGACATCTAACAATGAGCAGTTCTTC.

The V call is TRBV4-3, the J call TRBJ2-3; 8 bases match TRBD2. The CDR3 has 17 residues. Germline V gene lookup returns CDR1 LGHNA and CDR2 YSLEER. The V segment lost 0 bases and the J segment 7 bases; nucleotides outside the gene matches: 12. The CDR3 DNA is TGCGCCAGCAGCCAAGATCCTCGGGAGGGCCATCCAAATACGCAGTATTTT. Its translation is CASSQDPREGHPNTQYF.

The rearrangement links TRBV30 to TRBJ2-3, with D unresolved. CDR1 and CDR2 (germline): GTSNPN, SVGIG (reference sequence). The CDR3 contains 11 residues. V was cut by 1 base and J by 6 bases, with 5 bases left in between. Here the CDR3 reads CAWSAGDTQYF. The CDR3 DNA reads as TGTGCCTGGAGTGCCGGGGATACGCAGTATTTT.

This chain links TRBV7-6 with TRBJ2-7, with 9 bases matching TRBD1. J was trimmed by 0 bases and V by 3 bases; bases with no gene match: 3. The CDR3 has 15 residues. Germline loops: CDR1 SGHVS, CDR2 FNYEAQ. Here the CDR3 reads CASSFGQGSSYEQYF. The CDR3 DNA sequence: TGTGCCAGCAGCTTTGGACAGGGGAGCTCCTACGAGCAGTACTTC.

The chain couples TRBV2 to TRBJ2-1; D is unresolved. Trimming took 5 bases from V and 6 from J, leaving 20 bases between them. The length of the CDR3 is 16 residues. Germline V gene lookup returns CDR1 SNHLY and CDR2 FYNNEI. The CDR3 sequence is CASSPWRRNAANEQFF. The CDR3 DNA follows: TGTGCCAGCAGTCCCTGGCGGAGAAACGCCGCCAATGAGCAGTTCTTC.

This rearrangement joins TRBV6-5 to TRBJ1-3; the D is unclear. The V gene lost 6 bases and the J gene lost 1 base, with 7 bases spanning the gap. Germline assignment: CDR1 MNHEY and CDR2 SVGAGI. The CDR3 sequence is 13 residues long. The DNA of the CDR3 is TGTGCCAGCAGCCCTGAGTCTGGAAACACCATATATTTT. Translation gives CASSPESGNTIYF.

The chain has TRBV28 and TRBJ2-7; the match to TRBD1 covers 7 bases. V was clipped by 4 bases and J by 0 bases; unmatched bases: 6. This CDR3 region has 15 residues. Looked up from germline, CDR1 is MDHEN and CDR2 is SYDVKM. The CDR3 DNA follows: TGTGCCAGCAGTTCTCCGGGACAGCCCTCCTACGAGCAGTACTTC. It translates to CASSSPGQPSYEQYF.

In DNA form, the CDR3 reads TGTGCCAGCAGCTCCCAGAGGACAGGGGCGAACTATGGCTACACCTTC. This codes for CASSSQRTGANYGYTF. This chain uses TRBV7-2 with TRBJ1-2, with TRBD1 matching 9 bases. CDR3 length equals 16 residues. V dropped 4 bases and J dropped 2; count of bases not matched to a gene: 8. Per germline, CDR1 SGHTA and CDR2 FQGNSA.

The CDR3 region is CASRPWGNSYEQYF. In nucleotides, the CDR3 is TGTGCCAGCAGGCCCTGGGGCAACTCCTACGAGCAGTACTTC. The rearrangement joins TRBV2 to TRBJ2-7; a possible D gene is TRBD1 (5 bases). Germline loops: CDR1 SNHLY, CDR2 FYNNEI. Trimming left V 6 bases short and J 0 bases short, with 12 bases between. This CDR3 spans 14 amino acids. The whole variable domain, remainder taken from reference TRBV2 and TRBJ2-7, is EPEVTQTPSHQVTQMGQEVILRCVPISNHLYFYWYRQILGQKVEFLVSFYNNEISEKSEIFDDQFSVERPDGSNFTLKIRSTKLEDSAMYFCASRPWGNSYEQYFGPGTRLTVT.

CDR3 sequence reads: CASSEGLGAALPQHF. Written as DNA, the CDR3 is TGTGCCAGCAGTGAAGGTCTAGGGGCGGCTTTGCCCCAGCATTTT. The rearrangement uses TRBV2 and TRBJ1-5, with a tentative D call TRBD1 (5 bases). The CDR3 runs 15 residues. Germline V gene data show CDR1 as SNHLY and CDR2 as FYNNEI. The V gene lost 1 base and the J gene lost 9 bases, with 16 bases spanning the gap.

This rearrangement joins TRBV25-1 to TRBJ2-3; TRBD2 matches 8 bases. The V gene end was trimmed by 3 bases and the J gene end by 6 bases; junction bases not matched to a gene: 8. The CDR3 extends over 15 amino acids. CDR1 is MGHDK and CDR2 is SYGVNS in the germline V gene. As DNA, the CDR3 is TGTGCCAGCAGTGAGGCCGGGGGGGCCTTGGATACGCAGTATTTT. Its protein is CASSEAGGALDTQYF. Together with reference TRBV25-1 and TRBJ2-3, the CDR3 gives the full variable domain: EADIYQTPRYLVIGTGKKITLECSQTMGHDKMYWYQQDPGMELHLIHYSYGVNSTEKGDLSSESTVSRIRTEHFPLTLESARPSHTSQYLCASSEAGGALDTQYFGPGTRLTVL.

This rearrangement joins TRBV6-5 to TRBJ1-6; a possible D gene is TRBD1 (5 bases). Trimming cost V 6 bases and J 7 bases, with 16 bases left between them. Germline lookup yields CDR1 MNHEY and CDR2 SVGAGI. CDR3 size: 15 residues. CDR3 protein: CASRPPGRENSPLHF. The CDR3 DNA reads TGTGCCAGCAGGCCACCGGGACGGGAGAATTCACCCCTCCACTTT.

The V and J genes are TRBV27 and TRBJ2-7; 10 positions match TRBD2. The CDR3 has 14 amino acids. Germline CDR1 reads MNHEY; CDR2 reads SMNVEV (reference sequence). With V trimmed by 6 bases and J by 7 bases, 9 bases remained unmatched. Written as DNA, the CDR3 is TGTGCCAGCAGGACAGCGGGAGGGCCCGGGGAGCAGTACTTC. Its translation: CASRTAGGPGEQYF.

V usage is TRBV19 and J usage is TRBJ2-7; 7 positions match TRBD1. The CDR3 spans 13 residues. Trimming cost V 7 bases and J 7 bases; bases outside gene matches: 10. Looked up from germline, CDR1 is LNHDA and CDR2 is SQIVND (reference sequence). CDR3 sequence (DNA): TGTGCCAGTATGGACAGGACCTCGGTTGAGCAGTACTTC. It is translated as CASMDRTSVEQYF.

The chain joins TRBV27 to TRBJ1-5; TRBD1 might be the D (5 bases). V was cut by 2 bases and J by 0 bases, with 8 bases left in between. The CDR3 totals 15 residues. Germline-derived CDR1 and CDR2 are MNHEY and SMNVEV (reference sequence). The CDR3 DNA is TGTGCCAGCAGTTTACGCGGGGCTAGCAATCAGCCCCAGCATTTT. It is translated as CASSLRGASNQPQHF.

The genes are TRBV4-1 and TRBJ2-5; the D gene is possibly TRBD2 (5 bases). Trimming stripped 0 bases from V and 4 bases from J, with 12 bases between. CDR1 is MGHRA and CDR2 is YSYEKL in the germline V gene. The CDR3 has 15 amino acids. The CDR3 region is CASSQEGHLAETQYF. The CDR3 bases are TGCGCCAGCAGCCAAGAGGGTCATCTAGCAGAGACCCAGTACTTC.

Written as DNA, the CDR3 is TGTGCCAGCAGCTTCGACAGGGGGAGTTACGAGCAGTACTTC. This encodes CASSFDRGSYEQYF. This chain connects TRBV7-7 to TRBJ2-7; 9 bases fit TRBD1. Trimming at V came to 3 bases and at J to 4 bases, leaving 4 bases not matched to a gene. Germline values: CDR1 SSHAT, CDR2 FNYEAQ (reference sequence). The CDR3 runs to 14 residues.

The chain couples TRBV28 to TRBJ1-1; D unclear. The V end lost 2 bases, the J end lost 3 bases, and 4 bases lay between the germline ends. The CDR3 runs 12 residues. From germline, CDR1 is MDHEN and CDR2 SYDVKM. The CDR3 nucleotides are TGTGCCAGCAGTTTACAATACACTGAAGCTTTCTTT. This encodes CASSLQYTEAFF.

The chain has TRBV7-9 and TRBJ1-1; D might be TRBD1 (6 bases). Trimming left V 2 bases short and J 0 bases short, with 13 bases between. This CDR3 region has 16 residues. Germline CDR1 and CDR2: SEHNR and FQNEAQ (reference sequence). CDR3 bases: TGTGCCAGCAGCTTATACAGGGTTTCAATGAACACTGAAGCTTTCTTT. Translated: CASSLYRVSMNTEAFF.

The genes are TRBV10-3 and TRBJ2-1; TRBD2 matches 7 bases. V trimming: 4 bases; J trimming: 8 bases; junction bases outside the gene matches: 32. The CDR3 runs to 22 residues. CDR1 and CDR2 from the germline V gene are ENHRY and SYGVKD. The CDR3 bases are TGTGCCATCAGTGCATCCTCTGGGGTCGCGAGGCGGGAGAAGCTTGGGTCGGATGAGCAGTTCTTC. It is translated as CAISASSGVARREKLGSDEQFF.

The genes are TRBV4-3 and TRBJ1-6; 7 nucleotides align to TRBD1. Trimming removed 1 base from V and 13 bases from J; junction bases left unmatched: 13. The germline CDR1 and CDR2 sequences are LGHNA and YSLEER. The CDR3 sequence is 16 residues long. CDR3 in amino acids: CASSQVLTGEGVPLHF. For the CDR3, the DNA is TGCGCCAGCAGCCAAGTCCTAACAGGGGAAGGGGTGCCCCTCCACTTT.

V and J are TRBV6-5 and TRBJ2-3; 9 bases align to TRBD2. J lost 3 bases, V lost 4 bases, and 8 bases had no gene match. The CDR3 runs 16 residues. The germline V gene has CDR1 MNHEY and CDR2 SVGAGI. In DNA, the CDR3 is TGTGCCAGCAGTTCGATAGCGGGGGAAATAACAGATACGCAGTATTTT. The encoded protein is CASSSIAGEITDTQYF.

The J gene is TRBJ2-7, the V gene TRBV9; 7 bases align to TRBD2. V was pared by 4 bases and J by 7 bases, with 17 bases of the junction left unmatched. This CDR3 has 16 residues. Germline CDR1 and CDR2: SGDLS and YYNGEE. The CDR3 protein is CASSSKAGTLFREQYF. The CDR3 region has the DNA TGTGCCAGCAGCTCTAAAGCGGGAACCCTGTTCAGAGAGCAGTACTTC. The full variable domain, in which reference TRBV9 and TRBJ2-7 provide the parts outside the CDR3, is DSGVTQTPKHLITATGQRVTLRCSPRSGDLSVYWYQQSLDQGLQFLIQYYNGEERAKGNILERFSAQQFPDLHSELNLSSLELGDSALYFCASSSKAGTLFREQYFGPGTRLTVT.

For this clone: Other DNA sequences in the sample encode the same CDR3. The CDR3 DNA reads TGCGCCAGCAGCTTGACAGGGGGCAACACTGAAGCTTTCTTT. It specifies CASSLTGGNTEAFF. This chain joins TRBV5-1 and TRBJ1-1; TRBD1 matches 9 bases. The germline V gene encodes CDR1 SGHRS and CDR2 YFSETQ. The CDR3 has 14 residues. Germline trimming cut 1 base from V and 2 bases from J; bases unmatched to any gene: 0.

The chain carries TRBV4-3 and TRBJ2-7; the match to TRBD2 covers 8 bases. Germline loops: CDR1 LGHNA, CDR2 YSLEER. After removal of 0 bases from V and 6 bases from J, the junction contained 16 bases not matched to a gene. The CDR3 contains 18 residues. CDR3 in amino acids: CASSQDVRVASGRSEQYF. CDR3 DNA sequence: TGCGCCAGCAGCCAAGATGTTCGCGTTGCCAGCGGGAGATCCGAGCAGTACTTC.

The chain is built from TRBV5-1 and TRBJ2-5; no definite D call. The CDR3 is 13 residues long. Deletions cut 0 bases from V and 2 bases from J, with 5 bases between. CDR1 SGHRS and CDR2 YFSETQ come from the germline V gene. CDR3 in DNA: TGCGCCAGCAGCTTGGGGCAGCAAGAGACCCAGTACTTC. This gives the protein CASSLGQQETQYF.

The chain recombines TRBV6-6 with TRBJ1-6; TRBD1 agrees at 7 bases. Germline V gene data show CDR1 as MNHNY and CDR2 as SVGAGI (reference sequence). The CDR3 runs 15 residues. The V gene end was trimmed by 5 bases and the J gene end by 7 bases; junction bases not matched to a gene: 8. The CDR3 nucleotides are TGTGCCAGCAGTACAGGGGCGGCCGGGAATTCACCCCTCCACTTT. It specifies CASSTGAAGNSPLHF.